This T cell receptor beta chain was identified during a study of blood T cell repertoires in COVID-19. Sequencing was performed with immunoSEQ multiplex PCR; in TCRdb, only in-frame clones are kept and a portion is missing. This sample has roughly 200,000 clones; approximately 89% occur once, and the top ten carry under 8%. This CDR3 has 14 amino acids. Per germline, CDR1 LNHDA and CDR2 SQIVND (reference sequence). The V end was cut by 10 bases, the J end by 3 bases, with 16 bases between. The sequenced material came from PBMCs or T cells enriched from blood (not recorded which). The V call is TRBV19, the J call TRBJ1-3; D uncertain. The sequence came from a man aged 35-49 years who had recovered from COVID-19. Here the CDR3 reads CATSPGPLGNTIYF. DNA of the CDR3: TGTGCCACCTCTCCTGGCCCCCTTGGAAACACCATATATTTT.